The clone carrying this TCR beta chain showed up many times. Its specificity is not known. The germline gene is not matched at one end of the junction; a read error may be the cause. Each individual donor underwent a draw of about 11 milliliters of peripheral blood. These data are taken from a study of blood T cells in healthy people across ages. Regarding the study as a whole: Older age coincided with a roughly linear decline in TCR beta diversity per million T cells. Any changes in expanded clonotypes were possibly confounded, as donor CMV status remained unknown.

Then a second PCR, running roughly 7 to 11 cycles, was carried out with a sample-barcoded 5' primer and a J-beta primer mix. Each cDNA molecule was tagged by a template-switch adaptor that had 12 random nucleotides. TCRdb used MiXCR to reprocess the 5' RACE reads, holding one entry per CDR3 protein. Found here are about 1.6 million distinct CDR3 sequences, about 31% of them singletons; the top ten hold roughly 10%. This CDR3 comprises 14 residues. The germline CDR1 and CDR2 sequences are MNHEY and SMNVEV (reference sequence). The source is a woman aged 25 to 45 in good health. V and J are TRBV27 and TRBJ2-7; 8 bases agree with TRBD2. Material: blood. The CDR3 DNA reads as TGCGCCAGCAGCTTGGGACTAGTGGCCTACGAGCAGTACTTC. This sequence encodes CASSLGLVAYEQYF.